The rows below give T cell receptor beta chains drawn from one sample of a study of cytomegalovirus exposure and HLA in healthy donors. The data were produced by immunoSEQ multiplex PCR, yet TCRdb's version contains in-frame clones alone and is incomplete. In the table there are 150,000 to 200,000 clones, about four fifths of which are singletons. The specimen sequenced was PBMCs. These receptors originate from a woman in her thirties in good health and CMV-seropositive. Each CDR3 is given with its conserved first and last residue. The D gene is left open where the match is weak. Clone size is shown for a subset of rows, as once, few, many or a class of expanded clone.

d_call clone_size j_call cdr3_length v_call cdr3_nt cdr3_aa
TRBD1 once TRBJ1-5 14 TRBV6-1 TGTGCCAGCAGTTATAACACAGGGGATCAGCCCCAGCATTTT CASSYNTGDQPQHF
TRBD1 once TRBJ1-1 14 TRBV9 TGTGCCAGCAGCGCCAGGACAGGAATCACTGAAGCTTTCTTT CASSARTGITEAFF
. . TRBJ1-4 15 TRBV5-4 TGTGCCAGCAGCTTGGAGGGGACTCGAAATGAAAAACTGTTTTTT CASSLEGTRNEKLFF
TRBD1 . TRBJ1-5 13 TRBV2 TGTGCCAGCAGTGAAATAATAGCCAGGGGGCAGCATTTT CASSEIIARGQHF
TRBD1 . TRBJ1-1 15 TRBV7-2 TGTGCCAGCAGCTTGGACAGGGGGCTATACACTGAAGCTTTCTTT CASSLDRGLYTEAFF
. few TRBJ1-1 11 TRBV29-1 TGCAGCGTTAAACAGGGCTCTGAAGCTTTCTTT CSVKQGSEAFF
TRBD2 . TRBJ2-5 16 TRBV5-4 TGTGCCAGCAGCGGAATGGGGGCGGGGGGGCTTGAGACCCAGTACTTC CASSGMGAGGLETQYF
TRBD1 . TRBJ2-2 15 TRBV11-3 TGTGCCAGCAGCTCCAGACAGGGGATTGCCGGGGAGCTGTTTTTT CASSSRQGIAGELFF
TRBD1 . TRBJ1-2 15 TRBV2 TGTGCCAGGAAACTTCCGGGACAGGGCGACTATGGCTACACCTTC CARKLPGQGDYGYTF
TRBD2 . TRBJ2-1 15 TRBV7-2 TGTGCCAGCAGCCGACCCTCGGGGGGGGTGGATGAGCAGTTCTTC CASSRPSGGVDEQFF
. . TRBJ1-3 14 TRBV5-4 TGTGCCAGCAGCGGAACAGGGCAAGGAAACACCATATATTTT CASSGTGQGNTIYF
TRBD1 . TRBJ2-3 15 TRBV11-3 TGTGCCAGCAGCATTACAGGGGGTGGCACAGATACGCAGTATTTT CASSITGGGTDTQYF
. . TRBJ2-7 14 TRBV2 TGTGCCAGCCTACAGAGGGTGACGTCCTACGAGCAGTACTTC CASLQRVTSYEQYF